The text below deals with one T cell receptor beta chain. The CDR3 has 16 residues. V was pared by 6 bases and J by 1 base, with 11 bases of the junction left unmatched. The germline gives CDR1 DFQATT, CDR2 SNEGSKA (reference sequence). This sample is part of a study of T cells in Graves' hyperthyroidism and ophthalmopathy. RNA transcripts served as the template for amplifying TCR beta CDR3 regions. TCR CDR3 underwent first-round RT-PCR with the HTBI primer set. In TCRdb, the multiplex PCR reads were re-called with MiXCR into one record per CDR3 protein. The sample comprises under 400,000 distinct CDR3 sequences, 15% to 17% of which are singletons, and 25% to 30% rests with the top ten.

The V and J genes are TRBV20-1 and TRBJ2-2, with TRBD2 matching 7 bases. The sequence was collected from a woman aged 18-35 years with Graves' hyperthyroidism that later progressed to Graves' ophthalmopathy. The specimen was blood. CDR3 amino acids: CSATWPSSGNTGELFF. CDR3 bases: TGCAGTGCCACCTGGCCGTCTAGCGGGAACACCGGGGAGCTGTTTTTT.